These 28 T cell receptor beta chains share one sample of origin, sequenced in a study of neurological immune-mediated disorders. TCRdb re-analysed the 5' RACE reads in MiXCR, keeping a single row per CDR3 protein. The repertoire holds more than 60,000 distinct CDR3 sequences, with 3.5% to 4.5% as singletons. The sequenced material came from PBMCs. All receptors come from a woman between 45 and 60 years old with multiple sclerosis.

There are many counts of this clonotype. The gene calls are TRBV20-1 and TRBJ2-2; tentatively, D is TRBD2 (5 bases). Trimming removed 6 bases from V and 0 bases from J, with 14 bases in between. Looked up from germline, CDR1 is DFQATT and CDR2 is SNEGSKA (reference sequence). This CDR3 has 15 residues. The DNA of the CDR3 is TGCAGTGCCTCGGGGTTCATCGCGAACACCGGGGAGCTGTTTTTT. It is translated as CSASGFIANTGELFF.

This clonotype was counted between two and nine times. One end of the junction fails to match germline, which may point to a read error. V gene TRBV7-2 combines with J gene TRBJ1-5; a possible D gene is TRBD1 (5 bases). The CDR3 has 15 amino acids. CDR1 and CDR2 (germline): SGHTA, FQGNSA. The CDR3 here is CASSLSGGREQPQNF. CDR3 nucleotide sequence: TGTGCCAGCAGCTTATCTGGGGGTAGGGAGCAGCCCCAGAATTTT.

This clonotype was seen repeatedly, ten times or more. The chain has TRBV12-3 or TRBV12-4 and TRBJ2-3; 10 positions match TRBD2. This CDR3 has 16 amino acids. V shed 2 bases and J 5 bases; nucleotides not matched to a gene: 7. The DNA for the CDR3 is TGTGCCAGCAGTTTAAGGCTAGCGGGAGTTGGAGATACGCAGTATTTT. Its translation is CASSLRLAGVGDTQYF.

This clonotype was seen many times. The CDR3 DNA reads as TGTGCCATCAGAAACTCGCGACAGGGGGCGCGCGATGGCTACACCTTC. It specifies CAIRNSRQGARDGYTF. The chain joins TRBV10-3 to TRBJ1-2; 10 bases are shared with TRBD1. Germline trimming cut 6 bases from V and 6 bases from J; bases unmatched to any gene: 13. This CDR3 spans 16 amino acids. Per the germline V gene, CDR1 is ENHRY and CDR2 is SYGVKD.

The sample holds many counts of this clonotype. The rearrangement joins TRBV27 to TRBJ2-1; D perhaps matches TRBD2 (6 bases). Germline assignment: CDR1 MNHEY and CDR2 SMNVEV (reference sequence). The CDR3 has 12 amino acids. V was clipped by 2 bases and J by 8 bases, with 7 bases between them. Written as DNA, the CDR3 is TGTGCCAGCAGTTTAGCGGGATATGAGCAGTTCTTC. This gives the protein CASSLAGYEQFF.

This clonotype was seen ten or more times. This chain links TRBV9 with TRBJ2-1, with D perhaps TRBD1 (5 bases). The CDR3 consists of 13 residues. V was pared by 1 base and J by 9 bases, with 11 bases between. The germline V gene has CDR1 SGDLS and CDR2 YYNGEE. This chain's CDR3 is CASSVKIGVEQFF. Written as DNA, the CDR3 is TGTGCCAGCAGCGTAAAAATAGGGGTTGAGCAGTTCTTC.

This clonotype appeared many times. The chain links TRBV4-3 to TRBJ2-5, with a possible D match to TRBD1 (5 bases). Trimming took off 0 bases at V and 6 bases at J, with 14 bases between the two ends. Germline V gene lookup returns CDR1 LGHNA and CDR2 YSLEER. This CDR3 comprises 15 residues. CDR3 nucleotides: TGCGCCAGCAGCCAAGAGTACAGGTCAGGGCAGACCCAGTACTTC. Translation gives CASSQEYRSGQTQYF.

This clonotype showed up just a few times. The chain uses TRBV10-1 and TRBJ2-2, with D uncertain. CDR1 WNHNN and CDR2 SYGVQD come from the germline V gene (reference sequence). The CDR3 is made up of 16 amino acids. Trimming left V 0 bases short and J 0 bases short, with 8 bases between. The CDR3 here is CASSESCQSNTGELFF. CDR3 DNA: TGCGCCAGCAGTGAGTCATGTCAGTCGAACACCGGGGAGCTGTTTTTT.

This clonotype was seen ten or more times. The J gene is TRBJ2-5, the V gene TRBV5-1; D is unclear. This CDR3 is 13 amino acids long. V dropped 0 bases and J dropped 5 bases, with 8 bases sitting between them. Germline CDR1 SGHRS, CDR2 YFSETQ. Written as DNA, the CDR3 is TGCGCCAGCAGCTTGGAAAGGGCTGAGACCCAGTACTTC. It is translated as CASSLERAETQYF.

This clonotype occurred many times. V is TRBV20-1 and J is TRBJ2-2; tentatively, D is TRBD1 or TRBD2 (5 bases each). Trimming left V 5 bases short and J 5 bases short, with 15 bases between. CDR1 is DFQATT, CDR2 SNEGSKA, per germline (reference sequence). This CDR3 is built from 14 residues. DNA for the CDR3: TGCAGTGCTGCAGGGACCCAACGGACCGGGGAGCTGTTTTTT. This translates into CSAAGTQRTGELFF.

The chain employs TRBV24-1 and TRBJ1-5, with 8 bases identical to TRBD1. The V segment lost 6 bases and the J segment 5 bases; nucleotides outside the gene matches: 5. The length of the CDR3 is 14 residues. CDR1 and CDR2 from the germline V gene are KGHDR and SFDVKD. The CDR3 here is CATSPGTGDQPQHF. For the CDR3, the DNA is TGTGCCACCAGTCCTGGGACAGGAGATCAGCCCCAGCATTTT.

This clonotype was seen repeatedly, ten times or more. J is TRBJ2-7 and V is TRBV12-3 or TRBV12-4; TRBD2 matches 14 bases. The CDR3 is made up of 15 amino acids. The V and J ends lost 3 bases and 8 bases, in that order; junction bases with no gene match: 6. In DNA form, the CDR3 reads TGTGCCAGCAGTTTTGAGACTAGCGGGAGGGAGAAGCAGTACTTC. This sequence encodes CASSFETSGREKQYF.

This clonotype came up many times. The CDR3 nucleotides read TGTGCCAGCAAGAGACCGAACACCGGGGAGCTGTTTTTT. It specifies CASKRPNTGELFF. The rearrangement links TRBV12-3 or TRBV12-4 to TRBJ2-2; D is undetermined. This CDR3 spans 13 amino acids. The V end lost 7 bases, the J end lost 0 bases, and 6 bases lay between the germline ends.

In its sample, this clonotype was seen many times. The CDR3 loop reads CASSVEGRGHYGYTF. The CDR3, as DNA: TGTGCCAGCAGCGTAGAAGGCAGGGGCCACTATGGCTACACCTTC. This chain uses TRBV9 with TRBJ1-2, with D tentatively TRBD1 (6 bases). This CDR3 spans 15 amino acids. Germline assignment: CDR1 SGDLS and CDR2 YYNGEE. Trimming removed 0 bases at V and 3 bases at J, with 12 bases between. Variable domain in full (rest from reference TRBV9 and TRBJ1-2): DSGVTQTPKHLITATGQRVTLRCSPRSGDLSVYWYQQSLDQGLQFLIQYYNGEERAKGNILERFSAQQFPDLHSELNLSSLELGDSALYFCASSVEGRGHYGYTFGSGTRLTVV.

This clonotype was recorded at least ten times. The chain couples TRBV20-1 to TRBJ2-5; D not certain. The CDR3 extends over 14 amino acids. The germline V and J ends were trimmed by 6 bases and 1 base, with 15 bases remaining between them. CDR1 and CDR2 (germline): DFQATT, SNEGSKA (reference sequence). The DNA of the CDR3 is TGCAGTGCACGGACGACGTCCACCCAAGAGACCCAGTACTTC. The encoded protein is CSARTTSTQETQYF.

This clonotype showed up many times. The chain recombines TRBV9 with TRBJ1-5; no firm D call. This CDR3 is built from 15 residues. The V gene's germline CDR1 is SGDLS and CDR2 YYNGEE. V lost 0 bases and J lost 7, with 14 bases in between. Here the CDR3 DNA reads TGTGCCAGCAGCGTAGACCCATTTGCCATCCAGCCCCAGCATTTT. Amino acid sequence: CASSVDPFAIQPQHF.

The J gene is TRBJ2-2, the V gene TRBV12-3 or TRBV12-4, with D tentatively TRBD2 (6 bases). This CDR3 has 13 amino acids. V lost 6 bases, J lost 5 bases, and 10 bases lay in between. This chain's CDR3 is CASRAGFTGELFF. In nucleotides, the CDR3 is TGTGCCAGCAGGGCGGGATTTACCGGGGAGCTGTTTTTT.

This clonotype appeared a few times. The chain links TRBV20-1 to TRBJ2-3; 10 nucleotides agree with TRBD1. The CDR3 is 13 amino acids. V shed 3 bases and J 7 bases; nucleotides not matched to a gene: 4. Looked up from germline, CDR1 is DFQATT and CDR2 is SNEGSKA (reference sequence). CDR3 amino acids: CSARTGGVHTQYF. The CDR3 DNA reads TGCAGTGCTAGGACAGGGGGCGTGCATACGCAGTATTTT.

This clonotype was observed many times. The CDR3 bases are TGTGCCAGCAGTCGTAGGGATTCCTACGAGCAGTACTTC. Translating gives CASSRRDSYEQYF. The chain has TRBV11-1 and TRBJ2-7; no firm D call. CDR3 length equals 13 residues. CDR1 and CDR2 (germline): SGHAT, FQDESV (reference sequence). Trimming left V 6 bases short and J 1 base short, with 10 bases between.

At least ten counts were recorded for this clonotype. The chain has TRBV24-1 and TRBJ1-1; weak D call: TRBD1 (5 bases). V lost 2 bases, J lost 4 bases, and 13 bases lay in between. Germline V gives CDR1 KGHDR, CDR2 SFDVKD. The CDR3 runs 15 residues. The CDR3 is CATSDSRGRGTEAFF. In DNA form, the CDR3 reads TGTGCCACCAGTGATTCGAGGGGAAGGGGCACTGAAGCTTTCTTT.

This clonotype was observed many times. The rearrangement uses TRBV20-1 and TRBJ2-1; 14 nucleotides agree with TRBD2. The CDR3 is 15 residues long. Losses at the gene ends were 8 bases for V and 6 bases for J; bases not matched to a gene: 9. Germline V lookup: CDR1 DFQATT, CDR2 SNEGSKA (reference sequence). This CDR3 is CSPHGLAGGRNEQFF. CDR3 DNA: TGCAGTCCTCATGGACTAGCGGGAGGCCGCAATGAGCAGTTCTTC.

This clonotype was detected many times. V gene TRBV20-1 combines with J gene TRBJ1-2, with D tentatively TRBD1 (5 bases). The germline V gene encodes CDR1 DFQATT and CDR2 SNEGSKA (reference sequence). The CDR3 totals 12 residues. V dropped 4 bases and J dropped 2 bases, with 8 bases sitting between them. Written as DNA, the CDR3 is TGCAGTGCTACTCAGGGAAACTATGGCTACACCTTC. Protein: CSATQGNYGYTF.

This clonotype was detected ten times or more. V and J are TRBV5-1 and TRBJ1-5, with D possibly matching TRBD1 (6 bases). There are 15 residues in the CDR3. Germline-derived CDR1 and CDR2 are SGHRS and YFSETQ. With 0 bases removed from V and 4 bases from J, the gap between germline ends came to 11 bases. In DNA form, the CDR3 reads TGCGCCAGCAGCTTGGCCGGTCAGGGGAATCAGCCCCAGCATTTT. It encodes CASSLAGQGNQPQHF. The full variable domain, in which reference TRBV5-1 and TRBJ1-5 provide the parts outside the CDR3, is KAGVTQTPRYLIKTRGQQVTLSCSPISGHRSVSWYQQTPGQGLQFLFEYFSETQRNKGNFPGRFSGRQFSNSRSEMNVSTLELGDSALYLCASSLAGQGNQPQHFGDGTRLSIL.

The sample holds many counts of this clonotype. The rearrangement uses TRBV4-3 and TRBJ2-3; D remains unclear. CDR1 and CDR2 from the germline V gene are LGHNA and YSLEER. The CDR3 runs 13 residues. The V end lost 2 bases, the J end lost 0 bases, and 3 bases lay between the germline ends. The CDR3 region is CASSQQSTDTQYF. CDR3 DNA: TGCGCCAGCAGCCAACAGAGCACAGATACGCAGTATTTT.

The rearrangement joins TRBV11-3 to TRBJ2-7, with TRBD1 identical over 8 bases. Looked up from germline, CDR1 is SGHNT and CDR2 is YENEEA. The CDR3 consists of 15 residues. V lost 0 bases to trimming and J lost 2 bases; unmatched junction nucleotides: 3. CDR3 protein: CASSLDPGQAYEQYF. The CDR3 DNA reads TGTGCCAGCAGCTTAGACCCGGGACAGGCCTACGAGCAGTACTTC.

Ten or more counts support this clonotype. The V and J genes are TRBV4-3 and TRBJ2-1, with D perhaps TRBD2 (6 bases). The CDR3 contains 16 residues. The V end was cut by 1 base, the J end by 0 bases, with 10 bases between. CDR1 is LGHNA, CDR2 YSLEER, per germline. For the CDR3, the DNA is TGCGCCAGCAGCCAAGTGCCTAGCGCCTCCTACAATGAGCAGTTCTTC. It specifies CASSQVPSASYNEQFF.

This clonotype was recorded many times. The junction differs from germline at one of its ends, possibly a read error. CDR3 bases: TGCGCCAGCAGCGGGGGGGACTCCAACAATGAGCAGTTCTTC. The encoded protein is CASSGGDSNNEQFF. This rearrangement joins TRBV5-1 to TRBJ2-1; 7 nucleotides match TRBD2. The CDR3 extends over 14 amino acids. CDR1 and CDR2 (germline): SGHRS, YFSETQ.

As regards this clonotype: Given a much more abundant clone one base away, this may be a read error. The V call is TRBV3-1, the J call TRBJ1-1, with TRBD1 matching 7 bases. The CDR3 covers 15 residues. With V trimmed by 0 bases and J by 6 bases, 7 bases remained unmatched. In germline, CDR1 is LGHDT, CDR2 YNNKEL (reference sequence). CDR3 in DNA: TGTGCCAGCAGCCAAGACCCCTTAGGGGGCCCTGAAGCTTTCTTT. Protein product: CASSQDPLGGPEAFF.